This T cell receptor (beta chain) was sequenced during a study of T-cell reconstitution after alpha-beta-depleted transplantation in children. This clonotype was recorded a few times. CDR1 SGHTA and CDR2 FQGNSA come from the germline V gene. V trimming: 6 bases; J trimming: 3 bases; junction bases outside the gene matches: 4. The CDR3 extends over 15 amino acids. Molecular barcoding with unique molecular identifiers was used for the TCRbeta library. TCRdb recomputed calls from the PCR reads with MiXCR, one row per CDR3 protein. The data hold some 240,000 distinct CDR3 sequences, with about 8.8% observed a single time.

The V call is TRBV7-2, the J call TRBJ2-4; TRBD1 matches at 11 bases. The clonotype originates from a human donor who donated a stem cell graft to a child with SCID. This sample comprised PBMCs from the stem cell graft donor, obtained from the stem cell graft. The CDR3 here is CASSPGTGGKNIQYF. For the CDR3, the DNA is TGTGCCAGCAGTCCCGGGACAGGGGGCAAAAACATTCAGTACTTC.